A single sample is the source of the 30 T cell receptor beta chains below, sequenced in a study of blood T cell repertoires in COVID-19. Profiled with immunoSEQ multiplex PCR; TCRdb holds only in-frame clones, not every one. The sample shows around 310,000 clones, about nine tenths of them seen only once. Sequencing was carried out using PBMCs or T cells enriched from blood (not recorded which). The origin of the receptors is a middle-aged woman who had recovered from COVID-19.

V usage is TRBV20-1 and J usage is TRBJ2-5; TRBD1 aligns across 7 bases. The CDR3 has 11 amino acids. CDR1 is DFQATT, CDR2 SNEGSKA, per germline (reference sequence). J was trimmed by 5 bases and V by 4 bases; bases with no gene match: 1. The CDR3 protein is CSATQGETQYF. CDR3 DNA sequence: TGCAGTGCTACACAGGGGGAGACCCAGTACTTC.

This clone was picked up a small number of times. This chain uses TRBV30 with TRBJ1-5; 7 nucleotides align to TRBD1. Unmatched junction bases numbered 5, after V lost 3 bases and J lost 0 bases. Germline V gives CDR1 GTSNPN, CDR2 SVGIG (reference sequence). This CDR3 is 15 amino acids long. CDR3 sequence (DNA): TGTGCCTGGAGCCAAGGGACAGTTAGCAATCAGCCCCAGCATTTT. It translates to CAWSQGTVSNQPQHF.

V gene TRBV12-3 or TRBV12-4 combines with J gene TRBJ1-2; D might be TRBD1 (6 bases). The CDR3 consists of 13 residues. The V gene lost 3 bases and the J gene lost 4 bases, with 9 bases spanning the gap. DNA for the CDR3: TGTGCCAGCAGTTTCTTAGGGGGCTATGGCTACACCTTC. Translated: CASSFLGGYGYTF.

The rearrangement joins TRBV5-1 to TRBJ2-7; TRBD2 matches 7 bases. Trimming cost V 6 bases and J 5 bases; bases outside gene matches: 14. The CDR3 length is 15 residues. Germline loops: CDR1 SGHRS, CDR2 YFSETQ. CDR3: CASTPEGRVGHEQYF. In nucleotides, the CDR3 is TGCGCCAGCACCCCAGAAGGGAGGGTGGGTCACGAGCAGTACTTC.

V gene TRBV9 combines with J gene TRBJ2-1; tentatively, D is TRBD1 (5 bases). V shed 0 bases and J shed 9 bases, with 10 bases lying between them. The germline V gene has CDR1 SGDLS and CDR2 YYNGEE. This CDR3 spans 13 amino acids. CDR3 amino acids: CASSVEGLVEQFF. CDR3 coding DNA: TGTGCCAGCAGCGTAGAGGGGCTGGTTGAGCAGTTCTTC.

J is TRBJ2-7 and V is TRBV7-8; D unclear. Trimming left V 1 base short and J 9 bases short, with 16 bases between. From germline, CDR1 is SGHVS and CDR2 FQNEAQ. The CDR3 is 14 residues long. CDR3 bases: TGTGCCAGCAGCTTAGGGTCGAGCCCCACGTGGCAGTACTTC. Translating it yields CASSLGSSPTWQYF.

The chain joins TRBV7-2 to TRBJ2-5, with D perhaps matching TRBD1 (5 bases). The CDR3 is 15 residues long. Trimming pared 1 base from V and 5 bases from J, leaving 14 bases between. Germline assignment: CDR1 SGHTA and CDR2 FQGNSA. The CDR3, as DNA: TGTGCCAGCAGCTTAGGTCCTACAGGTGGGGAGACCCAGTACTTC. Its protein product is CASSLGPTGGETQYF. Full variable domain (remainder filled in from reference TRBV7-2 and TRBJ2-5): GAGVSQSPSNKVTEKGKDVELRCDPISGHTALYWYRQSLGQGLEFLIYFQGNSAPDKSGLPSDRFSAERTGGSVSTLTIQRTQQEDSAVYLCASSLGPTGGETQYFGPGTRLLVL.

V usage is TRBV3-1 (or the pseudogene TRBV3-2) and J usage is TRBJ2-4; 8 bases fit TRBD2. There are 14 residues in the CDR3. The ends lost 4 bases at V and 7 bases at J; junction bases unmatched: 6. The germline CDR1 and CDR2 sequences are LGHDT and YNNKEL (reference sequence). CDR3 in amino acids: CASSPREGLNIQYF. The DNA for the CDR3 is TGTGCCAGCAGCCCCCGGGAGGGCCTCAACATTCAGTACTTC.

The V gene is TRBV4-3, the J gene TRBJ2-7; no clear D gene. CDR1 and CDR2 from the germline V gene are LGHNA and YSLEER. The CDR3 extends over 14 amino acids. Trimming left V 1 base short and J 6 bases short, with 13 bases between. The CDR3 region has the DNA TGCGCCAGCAGCCAAGTTCCAGGTGCCGGCGAGCAGTACTTC. Its translation: CASSQVPGAGEQYF.

The chain joins TRBV11-3 to TRBJ2-5; 9 nucleotides align to TRBD2. CDR1 and CDR2 (germline): SGHNT, YENEEA. The CDR3 sequence is 15 residues long. The ends lost 3 bases at V and 2 bases at J; junction bases unmatched: 4. CDR3 nucleotide sequence: TGTGCCAGCAGCTTGGGACTAGCTTTTCAAGAGACCCAGTACTTC. This codes for CASSLGLAFQETQYF.

This clone has a handful of counts. The chain combines TRBV6-5 with TRBJ2-7, with D maybe TRBD1 (5 bases). V dropped 2 bases and J dropped 0 bases, with 5 bases sitting between them. CDR1 and CDR2 (germline): MNHEY, SVGAGI. The CDR3 is 13 residues long. This chain's CDR3 is CASSYDSSYEQYF. The CDR3 coding sequence is TGTGCCAGCAGTTACGACAGCTCCTACGAGCAGTACTTC.

The chain is built from TRBV27 and TRBJ2-1; 10 bases agree with TRBD2. The CDR3 covers 15 residues. CDR1 and CDR2 from the germline V gene are MNHEY and SMNVEV (reference sequence). J was trimmed by 9 bases and V by 5 bases; bases with no gene match: 10. The CDR3 is CASSALAGVGIEQFF. In DNA, the CDR3 is TGTGCCAGCAGTGCTCTAGCGGGGGTGGGGATTGAGCAGTTCTTC.

The chain has TRBV7-9 and TRBJ2-7; TRBD1 matches 7 bases. Losses at the gene ends were 5 bases for V and 5 bases for J; bases not matched to a gene: 9. The CDR3 loop spans 14 amino acids. The V gene's germline CDR1 is SEHNR and CDR2 FQNEAQ (reference sequence). CDR3 residues: CASSRPTDRDEQYF. In DNA, the CDR3 is TGTGCCAGCAGCCGACCCACAGACAGGGACGAGCAGTACTTC.

The rearrangement joins TRBV3-1 (or the pseudogene TRBV3-2) to TRBJ1-6; unclear D gene. Deletions cut 3 bases from V and 4 bases from J, with 7 bases between. The CDR3 totals 14 residues. Germline V gene lookup returns CDR1 LGHDT and CDR2 YNNKEL (reference sequence). The CDR3, as DNA: TGTGCCAGCAGCCAGTTTCTTTATAATTCACCCCTCCACTTT. This encodes CASSQFLYNSPLHF.

The chain employs TRBV27 and TRBJ2-2, with 10 bases aligning to TRBD1. The CDR3 has 16 amino acids. After removal of 5 bases from V and 1 base from J, the junction contained 4 bases not matched to a gene. Germline-derived CDR1 and CDR2 are MNHEY and SMNVEV (reference sequence). The CDR3 sequence: CASSPGQGLNTGELFF. CDR3 coding DNA: TGTGCCAGCAGTCCGGGACAGGGGTTGAACACCGGGGAGCTGTTTTTT.

The chain is built from TRBV19 and TRBJ2-5, with 9 bases lining up with TRBD2. Trimming took 6 bases from V and 3 from J; bases not matched to a gene: 8. This CDR3 region has 15 residues. Germline V lookup: CDR1 LNHDA, CDR2 SQIVND (reference sequence). As DNA, the CDR3 is TGTGCCAGTAGCCTGGGAGCGGGGGGAAAAGAGACCCAGTACTTC. Translated: CASSLGAGGKETQYF.

The chain employs TRBV30 and TRBJ2-2; TRBD2 agrees at 9 bases. The V gene end was trimmed by 1 base and the J gene end by 7 bases; junction bases not matched to a gene: 7. Germline values: CDR1 GTSNPN, CDR2 SVGIG (reference sequence). The CDR3 contains 15 residues. CDR3 sequence reads: CAWSGREGPDGELFF. The CDR3 nucleotides read TGTGCCTGGAGTGGGCGGGAGGGCCCCGACGGGGAGCTGTTTTTT.

The rearrangement links TRBV7-3 to TRBJ2-1; weak D call: TRBD1 (6 bases). V was shortened by 0 bases and J by 7 bases, with 10 bases between the two germline ends. The CDR3 covers 14 residues. Germline V gene sequence: CDR1 SGHTA, CDR2 FQGTGA. CDR3 DNA sequence: TGTGCCAGCAGCTTAACCCCAGGGGCGAATGAGCAGTTCTTC. This codes for CASSLTPGANEQFF.

This clone was seen a single time. An end of the junction differs from the germline gene, which may be a read error. V gene TRBV12-3 or TRBV12-4 combines with J gene TRBJ1-6, with D perhaps matching TRBD1 (6 bases). There are 12 residues in the CDR3. CDR3 protein: CASSLSTGTRTF. The DNA of the CDR3 is TGTGCCAGCAGTTTGAGTACCGGGACACGAACTTTT.

The V gene is TRBV21-1, the J gene TRBJ2-7; TRBD1, as called in the table, went unchecked against the DNA. TRBV21-1 is a known pseudogene. CDR3 length equals 18 residues. The CDR3 reads CASSSRDRGLAPSYEQYF. As DNA, the CDR3 is TGTGCCAGCAGCTCTCGGGACAGGGGTTTGGCGCCTTCCTACGAGCAGTACTTC.

This sequence joins TRBV7-2 and TRBJ2-3; no definite D call. The CDR3 spans 15 residues. Germline V gives CDR1 SGHTA, CDR2 FQGNSA. The germline V and J ends were trimmed by 5 bases and 2 bases, with 14 bases remaining between them. DNA for the CDR3: TGTGCCAGCAGCCCTAGTAGGTTCTCCACAGATACGCAGTATTTT. Translating gives CASSPSRFSTDTQYF.

In its sample, this clone was seen once. This chain connects TRBV18 to TRBJ1-4, with 8 bases that match TRBD1. Germline V gives CDR1 KGHSH, CDR2 LQKENI. V was pared by 3 bases and J by 4 bases, with 7 bases of the junction left unmatched. The CDR3 is 16 residues long. The CDR3 protein is CASSPGGTGFNEKLFF. The CDR3 DNA is TGTGCCAGCTCACCCGGCGGGACAGGATTTAATGAAAAACTGTTTTTT.

This chain uses TRBV19 with TRBJ2-5, with a possible D match to TRBD2 (5 bases). The CDR3 spans 13 residues. Trimming pared 6 bases from V and 6 bases from J, leaving 14 bases between. Germline CDR1 is LNHDA and CDR2 is SQIVND (reference sequence). The CDR3 here is CASRERAYKTQYF. For the CDR3, the DNA is TGTGCCAGTAGAGAGAGGGCGTACAAGACCCAGTACTTC.

CDR3: CASSQLPQAYSGNTIYF. The CDR3 DNA reads as TGCGCCAGCAGCCAATTACCACAGGCTTACTCTGGAAACACCATATATTTT. V usage is TRBV4-1 and J usage is TRBJ1-3; perhaps TRBD1 as D (5 bases). There are 17 residues in the CDR3. The V gene lost 2 bases and the J gene lost 0 bases, with 14 bases spanning the gap. Germline V gene data show CDR1 as MGHRA and CDR2 as YSYEKL.

V usage is TRBV19 and J usage is TRBJ2-2; 9 bases are a match to TRBD2. The V gene end was trimmed by 5 bases and the J gene end by 4 bases; junction bases not matched to a gene: 8. This CDR3 region has 16 residues. CDR1 and CDR2 (germline): LNHDA, SQIVND (reference sequence). CDR3 nucleotide sequence: TGTGCCAGTAGTGTCGGGACTAGCCATTCCACCGGGGAGCTGTTTTTT. Residues: CASSVGTSHSTGELFF.

This clone was counted a single time. The chain combines TRBV27 with TRBJ1-4; D remains unclear. The ends were cut back, 4 bases at V and 0 bases at J, with 21 bases in the middle. Per germline, CDR1 MNHEY and CDR2 SMNVEV (reference sequence). The length of the CDR3 is 19 residues. CDR3 in DNA: TGTGCCAGCAGTTACCCTGGAGAGGGCTGGAGGGCAACTAATGAAAAACTGTTTTTT. Encoded protein: CASSYPGEGWRATNEKLFF.

This chain connects TRBV4-3 to TRBJ2-1, with TRBD1 matching over 8 bases. The CDR3 totals 17 residues. Per germline, CDR1 LGHNA and CDR2 YSLEER. The trim removed 0 bases at V and 3 bases at J, leaving 7 bases unmatched. The CDR3 nucleotides read TGCGCCAGCAGCCAAGATCTGACAGGGGTTTACTACAATGAGCAGTTCTTC. This sequence encodes CASSQDLTGVYYNEQFF.

V gene TRBV7-3 combines with J gene TRBJ2-1, with no clear D. The CDR3 loop spans 13 amino acids. Trimming removed 1 base from V and 4 bases from J, with 5 bases in between. The germline V gene has CDR1 SGHTA and CDR2 FQGTGA. The CDR3 coding sequence is TGTGCCAGCAGCTTAAACCAGTACAATGAGCAGTTCTTC. Translated, it gives CASSLNQYNEQFF.

This sequence joins TRBV28 and TRBJ2-7; D might be TRBD2 (5 bases). Trimming removed 2 bases at V and 0 bases at J, with 11 bases between. The V gene's germline CDR1 is MDHEN and CDR2 SYDVKM. There are 15 residues in the CDR3. As DNA, the CDR3 is TGTGCCAGCAGTTTACGGGGAAGGATCTCCTACGAGCAGTACTTC. Translated: CASSLRGRISYEQYF.

The chain has TRBV24-1 and TRBJ1-2; D is possibly TRBD1 (6 bases). V was trimmed by 9 bases and J by 5 bases, leaving 18 bases between them. Germline V CDR1 and CDR2: KGHDR, SFDVKD. This CDR3 is built from 14 residues. The CDR3 here is CATSGATQGYGYTF. The CDR3 DNA is TGTGCCACCTCAGGGGCTACTCAGGGTTATGGCTACACCTTC.